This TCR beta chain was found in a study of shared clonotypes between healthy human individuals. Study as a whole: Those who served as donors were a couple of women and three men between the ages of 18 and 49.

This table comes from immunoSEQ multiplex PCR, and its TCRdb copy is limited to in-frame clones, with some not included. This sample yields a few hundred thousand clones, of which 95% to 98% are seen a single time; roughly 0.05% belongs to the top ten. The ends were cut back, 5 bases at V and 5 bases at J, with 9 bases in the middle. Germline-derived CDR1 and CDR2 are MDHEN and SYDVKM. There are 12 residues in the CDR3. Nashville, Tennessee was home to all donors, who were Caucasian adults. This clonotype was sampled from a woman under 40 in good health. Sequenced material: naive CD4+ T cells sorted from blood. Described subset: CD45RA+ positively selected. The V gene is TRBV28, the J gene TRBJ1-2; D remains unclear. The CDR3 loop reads CASSMGEYGYTF. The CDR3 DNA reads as TGTGCCAGCAGTATGGGCGAGTATGGCTACACCTTC.